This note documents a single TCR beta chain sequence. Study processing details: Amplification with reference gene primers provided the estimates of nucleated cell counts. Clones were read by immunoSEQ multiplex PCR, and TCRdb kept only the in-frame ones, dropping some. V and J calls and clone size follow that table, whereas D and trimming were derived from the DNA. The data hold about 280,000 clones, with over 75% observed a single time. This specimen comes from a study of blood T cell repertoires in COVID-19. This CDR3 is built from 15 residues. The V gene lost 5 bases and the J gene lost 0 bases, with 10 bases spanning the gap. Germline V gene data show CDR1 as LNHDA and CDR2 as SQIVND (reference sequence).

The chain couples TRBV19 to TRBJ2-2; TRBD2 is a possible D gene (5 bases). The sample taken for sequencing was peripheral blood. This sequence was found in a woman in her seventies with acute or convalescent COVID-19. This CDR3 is CASSPKRANTGELFF. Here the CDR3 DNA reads TGTGCCAGTAGTCCTAAGAGGGCGAACACCGGGGAGCTGTTTTTT.